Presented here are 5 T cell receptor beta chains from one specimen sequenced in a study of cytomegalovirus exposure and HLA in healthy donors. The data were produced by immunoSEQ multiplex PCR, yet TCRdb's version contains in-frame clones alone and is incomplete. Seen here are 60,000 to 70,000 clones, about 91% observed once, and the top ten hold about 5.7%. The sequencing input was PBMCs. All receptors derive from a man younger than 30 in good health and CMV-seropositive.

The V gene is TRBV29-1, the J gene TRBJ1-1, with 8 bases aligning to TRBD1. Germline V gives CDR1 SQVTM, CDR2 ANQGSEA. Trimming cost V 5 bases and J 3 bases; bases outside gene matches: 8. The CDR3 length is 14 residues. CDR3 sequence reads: CSVRGDRMHTEAFF. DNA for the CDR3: TGCAGCGTTAGGGGGGACAGGATGCACACTGAAGCTTTCTTT.

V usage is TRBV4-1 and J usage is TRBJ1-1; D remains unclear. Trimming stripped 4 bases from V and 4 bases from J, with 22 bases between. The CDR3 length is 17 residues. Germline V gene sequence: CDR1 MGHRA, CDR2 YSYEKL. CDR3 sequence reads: CASSRPKDGLRGTEAFF. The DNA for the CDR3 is TGCGCCAGCAGCCGACCGAAGGACGGTCTCCGGGGCACTGAAGCTTTCTTT.

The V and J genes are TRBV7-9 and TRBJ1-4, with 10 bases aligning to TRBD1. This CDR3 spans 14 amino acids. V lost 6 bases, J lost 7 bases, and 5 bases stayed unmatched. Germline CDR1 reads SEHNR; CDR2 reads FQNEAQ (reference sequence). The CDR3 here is CASRSGTGVEKLFF. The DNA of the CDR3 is TGTGCCAGCAGATCCGGGACAGGGGTTGAAAAACTGTTTTTT.

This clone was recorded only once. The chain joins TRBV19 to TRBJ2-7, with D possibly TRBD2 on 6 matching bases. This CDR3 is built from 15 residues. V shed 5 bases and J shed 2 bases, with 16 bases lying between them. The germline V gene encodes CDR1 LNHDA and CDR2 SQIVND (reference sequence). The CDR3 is CASSPHGRTTYEQYF. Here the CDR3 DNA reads TGTGCCAGTAGTCCCCACGGGAGAACCACCTACGAGCAGTACTTC.

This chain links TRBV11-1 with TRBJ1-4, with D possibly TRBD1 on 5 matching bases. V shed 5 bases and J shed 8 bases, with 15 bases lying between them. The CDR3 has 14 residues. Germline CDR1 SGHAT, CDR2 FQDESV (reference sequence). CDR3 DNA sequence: TGTGCCAGCAGCGCCCAGCAGGGAACGGAAAAACTGTTTTTT. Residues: CASSAQQGTEKLFF.